Presented here are 3 T cell receptor beta chains from one specimen sequenced in a study of low-dose radiotherapy and immunotherapy resistance in tumors. Time point described: before trial treatment. TRAV- and TRBV-specific primers primed first-strand cDNA, covering alpha and beta chains. TCRs were put through roughly 20 PCR cycles of amplification with Phusion. A constant-region primer and the V-primer adapter served as the primer pair. TCRdb reprocessed the reads via MiXCR and lists one record per CDR3 protein. The sample contains approximately 70,000 distinct CDR3 sequences, approximately 31% of which appear only once. The sequenced sample was PBMCs, obtained before treatment. These receptors all stem from a female donor with ovarian cancer.

On this clonotype itself: A far larger clone is just one base off, so this is likely a read error. J is TRBJ2-5 and V is TRBV10-3, with TRBD2 as a possible D gene (5 bases). CDR1 is ENHRY, CDR2 SYGVKD, per germline. The CDR3 loop spans 13 amino acids. For the CDR3, the DNA is TGTGCCAGCAGTTACGGACTGACGGAGACCCGGTACTTC. Translation gives CASSYGLTETRYF.

This clonotype was counted only a few times. V is TRBV5-1 and J is TRBJ1-5; D uncertain. CDR3 length: 13 residues. V was clipped by 4 bases and J by 3 bases, with 8 bases between them. Germline V gives CDR1 SGHRS, CDR2 YFSETQ. The CDR3 nucleotides read TGCGCCAGCAGCCAAGGATCCAATCAGCCCCAGCATTTT. It yields the protein CASSQGSNQPQHF.

This sequence joins TRBV28 and TRBJ2-1; D unclear. V lost 5 bases to trimming and J lost 9 bases, with 14 bases between them. Per germline, CDR1 MDHEN and CDR2 SYDVKM. CDR3 length: 13 amino acids. CDR3 sequence (DNA): TGTGCCAGCAGTCCAACCAGAAGCAGTGAGCAGTTCTTC. This translates into CASSPTRSSEQFF.